The present T cell receptor (beta chain) was sequenced within a study of T cell changes during pregnancy in multiple sclerosis. Assay: immunoSEQ multiplex PCR; the TCRdb copy retains only in-frame clones and omits some. The sample lists 91,000 or so clones, about 94% occurring once. V dropped 5 bases and J dropped 6; count of bases not matched to a gene: 3. The CDR3 length is 12 residues. In germline, CDR1 is SEHNR, CDR2 FQNEAQ (reference sequence). This chain joins TRBV7-9 and TRBJ2-7; 8 positions agree with TRBD1. This sequence was found in a female donor with multiple sclerosis, enrolled in a pregnancy study. Sequenced material: peripheral blood, taken after pregnancy. The CDR3 bases are TGTGCCAGCAGCGGCGGGACAGGCGAGCAGTACTTC. Translating it yields CASSGGTGEQYF.